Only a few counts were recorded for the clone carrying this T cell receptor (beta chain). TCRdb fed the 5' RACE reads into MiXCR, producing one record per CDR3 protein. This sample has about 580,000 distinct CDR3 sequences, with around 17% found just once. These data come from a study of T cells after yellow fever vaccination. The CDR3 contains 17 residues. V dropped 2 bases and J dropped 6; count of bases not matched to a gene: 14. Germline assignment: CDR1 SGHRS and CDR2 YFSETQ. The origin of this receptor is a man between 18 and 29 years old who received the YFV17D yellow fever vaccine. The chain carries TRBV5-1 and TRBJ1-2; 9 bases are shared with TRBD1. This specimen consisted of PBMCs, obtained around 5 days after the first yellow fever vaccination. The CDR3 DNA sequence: TGCGCCAGCAGCTTCACCGGGACAGGGCAATTTGTGGATGGCTACACCTTC. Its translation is CASSFTGTGQFVDGYTF.